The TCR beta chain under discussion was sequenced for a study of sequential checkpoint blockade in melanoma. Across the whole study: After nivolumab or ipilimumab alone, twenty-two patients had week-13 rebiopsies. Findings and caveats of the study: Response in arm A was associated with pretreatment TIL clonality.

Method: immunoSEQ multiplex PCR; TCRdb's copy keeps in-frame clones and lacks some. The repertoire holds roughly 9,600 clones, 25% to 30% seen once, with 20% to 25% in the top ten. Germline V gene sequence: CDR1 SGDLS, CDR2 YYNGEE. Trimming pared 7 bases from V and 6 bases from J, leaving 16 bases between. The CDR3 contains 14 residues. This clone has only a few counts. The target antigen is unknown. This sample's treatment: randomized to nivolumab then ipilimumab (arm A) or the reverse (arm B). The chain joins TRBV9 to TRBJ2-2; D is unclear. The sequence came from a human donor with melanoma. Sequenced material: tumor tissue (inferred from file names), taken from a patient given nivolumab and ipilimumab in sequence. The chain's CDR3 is CASGTGRDPGELFF. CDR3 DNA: TGTGCCAGCGGTACGGGCCGCGACCCCGGGGAGCTGTTTTTT.